The T cell receptor (beta chain) under discussion was sequenced for a study of regulatory T cells in long-lasting Graves disease. CDR3 size: 14 residues. CDR1 is SEHNR, CDR2 FQNEAQ, per germline (reference sequence). Trimming at V came to 5 bases and at J to 1 base, leaving 3 bases not matched to a gene. Study results and limitations: Persistent disease preferred TRBV28, TRBJ1-2 and TRBJ2-5.

In regard to this clonotype: Its antigen is unidentified.

Time point denoted: newly diagnosed GD, antithyroid drugs for less than 3 months. Following extraction of RNA from PBMCs, that RNA was used to make the TCR library. Assembly of TCR beta libraries relied on iRepertoire HTBI primers together with Arm-PCR of CDR3 regions. TCRdb re-analysed the multiplex PCR reads in MiXCR, keeping a single row per CDR3 protein. The table lists 530,000 or so distinct CDR3 sequences, roughly 16% of them singletons, with 12% in the top ten. This same sample was also part of a study on T cells in Graves' hyperthyroidism and ophthalmopathy. That report adds: The HTBI primer set served for first-round RT-PCR of the TCR CDR3.

The chain has TRBV7-9 and TRBJ1-1; 8 positions agree with TRBD1. The receptor comes from a young man with Graves disease. The sequences come from peripheral blood mononuclear cells (PBMCs), collected at new diagnosis, from a patient treated with antithyroid drugs. The CDR3 bases are TGTGCCAGCAGCGCGGGACAGGCGAACACTGAAGCTTTCTTT. This sequence encodes CASSAGQANTEAFF.